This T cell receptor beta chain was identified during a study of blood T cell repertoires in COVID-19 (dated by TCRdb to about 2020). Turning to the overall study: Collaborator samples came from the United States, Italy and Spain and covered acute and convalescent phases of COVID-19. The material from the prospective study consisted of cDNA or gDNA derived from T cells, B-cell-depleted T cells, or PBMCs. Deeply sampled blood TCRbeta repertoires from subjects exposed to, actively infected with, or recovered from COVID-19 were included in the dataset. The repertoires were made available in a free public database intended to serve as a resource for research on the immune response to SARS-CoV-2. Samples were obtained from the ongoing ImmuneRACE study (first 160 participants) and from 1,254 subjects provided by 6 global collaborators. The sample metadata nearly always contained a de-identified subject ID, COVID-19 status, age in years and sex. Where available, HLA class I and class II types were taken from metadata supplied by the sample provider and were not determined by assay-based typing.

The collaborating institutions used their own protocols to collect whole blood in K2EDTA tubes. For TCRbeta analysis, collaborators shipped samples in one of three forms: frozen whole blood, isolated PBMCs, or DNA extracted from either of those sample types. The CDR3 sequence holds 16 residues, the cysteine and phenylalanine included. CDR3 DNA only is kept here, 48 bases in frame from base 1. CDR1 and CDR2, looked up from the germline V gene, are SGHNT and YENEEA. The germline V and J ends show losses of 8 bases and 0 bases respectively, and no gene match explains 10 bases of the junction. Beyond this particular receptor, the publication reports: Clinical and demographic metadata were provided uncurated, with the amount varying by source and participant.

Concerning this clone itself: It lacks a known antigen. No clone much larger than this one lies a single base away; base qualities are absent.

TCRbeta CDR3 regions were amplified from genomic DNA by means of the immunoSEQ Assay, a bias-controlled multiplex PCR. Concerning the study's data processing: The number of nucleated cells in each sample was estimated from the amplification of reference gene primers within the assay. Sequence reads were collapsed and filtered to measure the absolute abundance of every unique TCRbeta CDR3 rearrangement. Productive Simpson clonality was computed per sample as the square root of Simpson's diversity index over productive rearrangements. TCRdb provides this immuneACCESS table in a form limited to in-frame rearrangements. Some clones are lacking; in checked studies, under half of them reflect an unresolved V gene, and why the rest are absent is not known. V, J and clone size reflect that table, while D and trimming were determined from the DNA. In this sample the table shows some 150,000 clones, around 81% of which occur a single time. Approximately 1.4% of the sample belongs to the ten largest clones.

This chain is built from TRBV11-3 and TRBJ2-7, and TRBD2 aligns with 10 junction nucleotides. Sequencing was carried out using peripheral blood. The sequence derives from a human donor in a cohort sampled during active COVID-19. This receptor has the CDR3 CASSNQAGGSSYEQYF. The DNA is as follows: TGTGCCAGCTCCAATCAAGCGGGAGGGTCCTCCTACGAGCAGTACTTC.